This T cell receptor beta chain was observed in a study of control samples from healthy donors and cancer patients. The V gene lost 8 bases and the J gene lost 0 bases, with 5 bases spanning the gap. Germline-derived CDR1 and CDR2 are MNHEY and SVGAGI. This CDR3 spans 13 amino acids. The assay was immunoSEQ multiplex PCR, and TCRdb's table has in-frame clones only and misses some. The sample records approximately 150,000 clones, roughly 88% being singletons. The chain employs TRBV6-5 and TRBJ1-6; D gene uncertain. The TCR originated in a man aged 18 to 35 in good health. Sequencing used blood. CDR3 sequence: CASDNSYNSPLHF. CDR3 nucleotides: TGTGCCAGCGACAACTCCTATAATTCACCCCTCCACTTT.